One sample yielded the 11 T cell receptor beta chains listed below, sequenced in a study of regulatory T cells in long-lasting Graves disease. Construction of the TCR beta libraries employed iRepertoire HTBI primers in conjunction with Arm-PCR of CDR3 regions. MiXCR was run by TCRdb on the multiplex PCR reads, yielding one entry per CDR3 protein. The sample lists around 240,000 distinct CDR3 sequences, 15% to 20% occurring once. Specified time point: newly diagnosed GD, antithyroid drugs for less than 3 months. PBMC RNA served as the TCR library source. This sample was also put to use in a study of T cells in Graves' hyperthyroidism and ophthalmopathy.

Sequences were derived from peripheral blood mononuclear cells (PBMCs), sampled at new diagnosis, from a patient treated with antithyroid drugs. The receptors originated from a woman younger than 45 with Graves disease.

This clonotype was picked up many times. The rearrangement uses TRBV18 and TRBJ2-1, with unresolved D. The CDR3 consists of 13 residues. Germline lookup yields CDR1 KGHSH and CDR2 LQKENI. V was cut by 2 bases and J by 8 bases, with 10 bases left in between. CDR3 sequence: CASSPLNADEQFF. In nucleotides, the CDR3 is TGTGCCAGCTCACCATTGAATGCAGATGAGCAGTTCTTC.

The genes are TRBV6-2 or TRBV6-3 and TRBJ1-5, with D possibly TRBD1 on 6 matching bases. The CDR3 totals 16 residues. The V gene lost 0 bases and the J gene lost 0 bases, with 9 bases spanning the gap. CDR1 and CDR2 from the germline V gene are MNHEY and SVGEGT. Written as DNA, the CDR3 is TGTGCCAGCAGTTACTCAGGGGGGACTAGCAATCAGCCCCAGCATTTT. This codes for CASSYSGGTSNQPQHF.

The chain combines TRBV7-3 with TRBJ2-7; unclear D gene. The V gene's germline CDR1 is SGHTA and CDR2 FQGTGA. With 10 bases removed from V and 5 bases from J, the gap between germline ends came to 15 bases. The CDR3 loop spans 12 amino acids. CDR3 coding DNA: TGTGCCAACCCGCGAACAGAGAACGAGCAGTACTTC. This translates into CANPRTENEQYF.

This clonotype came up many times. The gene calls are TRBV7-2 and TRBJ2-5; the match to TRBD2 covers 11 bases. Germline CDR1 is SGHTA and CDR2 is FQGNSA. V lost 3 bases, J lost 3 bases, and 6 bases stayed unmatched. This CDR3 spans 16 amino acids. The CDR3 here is CASSFPTSGIEETQYF. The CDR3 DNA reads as TGTGCCAGCAGCTTCCCGACTAGCGGGATTGAAGAGACCCAGTACTTC.

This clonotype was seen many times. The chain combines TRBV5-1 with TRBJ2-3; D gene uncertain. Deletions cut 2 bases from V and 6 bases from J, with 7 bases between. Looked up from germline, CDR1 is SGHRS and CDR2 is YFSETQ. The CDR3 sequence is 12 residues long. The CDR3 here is CASSFTEDTQYF. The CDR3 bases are TGCGCCAGCAGCTTTACGGAGGATACGCAGTATTTT.

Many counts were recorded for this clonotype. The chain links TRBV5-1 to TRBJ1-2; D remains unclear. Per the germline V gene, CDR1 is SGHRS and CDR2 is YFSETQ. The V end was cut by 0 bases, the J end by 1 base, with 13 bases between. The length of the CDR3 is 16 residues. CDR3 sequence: CASSLEFDGDNYGYTF. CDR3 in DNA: TGCGCCAGCAGCTTGGAATTCGACGGAGATAACTATGGCTACACCTTC.

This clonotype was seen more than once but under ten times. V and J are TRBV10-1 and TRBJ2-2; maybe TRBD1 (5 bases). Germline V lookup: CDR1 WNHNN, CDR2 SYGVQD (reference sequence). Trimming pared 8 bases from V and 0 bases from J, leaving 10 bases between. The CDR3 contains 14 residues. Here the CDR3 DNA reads TGCGCCAGCCAAGACAGCGCGAACACCGGGGAGCTGTTTTTT. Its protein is CASQDSANTGELFF.

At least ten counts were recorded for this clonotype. The CDR3 region is CASSLEGLNSPLHF. Written as DNA, the CDR3 is TGCGCCAGCAGCTTGGAGGGTCTTAATTCACCCCTCCACTTT. The chain couples TRBV5-1 to TRBJ1-6; no firm D call. Germline loops: CDR1 SGHRS, CDR2 YFSETQ. The CDR3 is made up of 14 amino acids. Trimming removed 0 bases from V and 6 bases from J, with 7 bases in between.

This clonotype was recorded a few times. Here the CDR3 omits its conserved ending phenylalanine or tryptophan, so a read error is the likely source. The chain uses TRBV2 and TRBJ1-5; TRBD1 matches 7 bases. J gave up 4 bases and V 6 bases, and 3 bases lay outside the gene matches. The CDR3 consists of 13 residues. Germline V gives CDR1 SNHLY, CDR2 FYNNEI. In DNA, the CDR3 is TGTGCCAGCAGGGGACAGCCTAATCAGCCCCAGCATCTT. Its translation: CASRGQPNQPQHL.

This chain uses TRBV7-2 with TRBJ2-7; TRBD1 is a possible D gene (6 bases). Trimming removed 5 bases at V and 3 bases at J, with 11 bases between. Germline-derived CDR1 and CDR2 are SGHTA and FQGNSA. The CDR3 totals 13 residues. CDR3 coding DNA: TGTGCCAGCAGCCAAGTAGGGGGCTACGAGCAGTACTTC. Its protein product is CASSQVGGYEQYF.

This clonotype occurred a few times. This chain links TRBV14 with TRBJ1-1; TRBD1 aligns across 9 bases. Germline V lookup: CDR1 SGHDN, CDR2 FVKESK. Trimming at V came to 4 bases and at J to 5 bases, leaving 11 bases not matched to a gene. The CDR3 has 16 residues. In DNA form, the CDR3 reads TGTGCCAGCAGCCTAGCCGGGACAGGGCTTGAAACTGAAGCTTTCTTT. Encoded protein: CASSLAGTGLETEAFF. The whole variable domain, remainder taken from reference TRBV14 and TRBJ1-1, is EAGVTQFPSHSVIEKGQTVTLRCDPISGHDNLYWYRRVMGKEIKFLLHFVKESKQDESGMPNNRFLAERTGGTYSTLKVQPAELEDSGVYFCASSLAGTGLETEAFFGQGTRLTVV.